The clone carrying this TCR beta chain showed up many times. Antigen specificity is unknown. V was trimmed by 6 bases and J by 4 bases, leaving 12 bases between them. This CDR3 comprises 13 residues. The germline V gene encodes CDR1 MNHEY and CDR2 SVGEGT. Other autoimmune diseases, uncontrolled infections, pregnancy and lactation each led to patient exclusion. The PBMC fraction was derived from 9 to 10 ml of fresh peripheral blood. This sample is part of a study of Graves' ophthalmopathy and Graves' hyperthyroidism. The authors amplified TCR beta CDR3 regions from RNA transcripts. Investigators did first-round RT-PCR with HTBI primers, then second-round multiplex PCR. Each CDR3 protein gets one entry after TCRdb re-called the multiplex PCR reads with MiXCR. The sample lists about 480,000 distinct CDR3 sequences; about an eighth were seen once. Study-wide results and limits: Most thyroid clonotypes expanded beyond 0.001 frequency were also found in blood.

The sequenced sample was blood. The chain uses TRBV6-2 or TRBV6-3 and TRBJ1-2; D is possibly TRBD1 (6 bases). This TCR came from a woman in her 30s with Graves' ophthalmopathy. The CDR3 protein is CASRSSDSYGYTF. CDR3 coding DNA: TGTGCCAGCAGATCCTCGGACAGCTATGGCTACACCTTC.